What follows describes a single T cell receptor beta chain. Its antigen is unknown. This may come from a read error, since a much larger clone is one base off. The record originates from a study of breast tumors, draining lymph nodes, adjacent tissues. Study-wide findings and caveats: Tumor T cell lymph node origin was a supported hypothesis, not proven. Findings are consistent with lymph node origin and intratumoral expansion of most tumor T cells. Tumors had less TCR diversity than lymph nodes, more than nontumor tissue.

Samples came from axillary lymph nodes draining the breast cancer. The CDR3 is 14 amino acids. Looked up from germline, CDR1 is SGHNT and CDR2 is YYREEE (reference sequence). The ends were cut back, 3 bases at V and 0 bases at J, with 10 bases in the middle. TCRdb passed the multiplex PCR reads through MiXCR, listing each CDR3 protein once. Among some 130,000 distinct CDR3 sequences listed, 21% were seen once. Sequencing used axillary lymph node tissue. The genes are TRBV5-4 and TRBJ2-7; D is perhaps TRBD2 (6 bases). The clonotype originates from a female donor with breast cancer. Some clones in this sample may be carry-over from other donors' samples. The CDR3 DNA sequence: TGTGCCAGCAGCTACGGGGGAAGCTCCTACGAGCAGTACTTC. Protein product: CASSYGGSSYEQYF.